Presented here are 30 T cell receptor beta chains from one specimen sequenced in a study of cytomegalovirus exposure and HLA in healthy donors. In the PCR, 60 Vbeta and 13 Jbeta primers were used. TCRdb keeps only in-frame clones here, not all; method: immunoSEQ multiplex PCR. The sample records under 200,000 clones, around 75% being singletons. The specimen was PBMCs. Receptor source: a male donor in good health and CMV-seronegative.

Concerning this clone: The identical CDR3 is also encoded by other nucleotide sequences in the sample. V and J are TRBV4-1 and TRBJ2-1; 10 bases are a match to TRBD2. This CDR3 is 16 amino acids long. V lost 4 bases, J lost 8 bases, and 11 bases stayed unmatched. Germline V lookup: CDR1 MGHRA, CDR2 YSYEKL. Here the CDR3 DNA reads TGCGCCAGCAGCCTTCGGACTAGCGGAGGGGCAGATGAGCAGTTCTTC. Protein sequence: CASSLRTSGGADEQFF.

This clone occurred a few times. The chain is built from TRBV7-2 and TRBJ1-1; D unresolved. Trimming took 2 bases from V and 5 from J, leaving 6 bases between them. Germline CDR1 is SGHTA and CDR2 is FQGNSA. This CDR3 has 12 residues. The CDR3 DNA is TGTGCCAGCAGCTTAAGCGGGACTGAAGCTTTCTTT. Its protein product is CASSLSGTEAFF.

The chain is built from TRBV19 and TRBJ2-3, with TRBD1 identical over 8 bases. The junction had 3 bases not matched to a gene; V was cut back by 4 bases and J by 3 bases. CDR3 size: 14 residues. The V gene's germline CDR1 is LNHDA and CDR2 SQIVND (reference sequence). The CDR3, as DNA: TGTGCCAGTAGTACGCAGGGGGCTACAGATACGCAGTATTTT. Protein product: CASSTQGATDTQYF.

The rearrangement joins TRBV28 to TRBJ1-1; D possibly corresponds to TRBD1 (5 bases). The germline V gene encodes CDR1 MDHEN and CDR2 SYDVKM. Trimming took 2 bases from V and 4 from J, leaving 8 bases between them. The CDR3 spans 13 residues. CDR3 DNA: TGTGCCAGCAGTTTAATGGGGGGCACTGAAGCTTTCTTT. Translated: CASSLMGGTEAFF.

This clone was counted only a few times. This chain uses TRBV6-1 with TRBJ2-7, with TRBD1 identical over 7 bases. Germline assignment: CDR1 MNHNS and CDR2 SASEGT. This CDR3 is built from 17 residues. Germline trimming cut 2 bases from V and 0 bases from J; bases unmatched to any gene: 10. CDR3 DNA sequence: TGTGCCAGCAGTGAAAACCTCGGTGGGACAGTCTCCTACGAGCAGTACTTC. Its translation: CASSENLGGTVSYEQYF.

This chain connects TRBV7-2 to TRBJ2-7; tentative D call: TRBD1 (6 bases). From germline, CDR1 is SGHTA and CDR2 FQGNSA. Trimming cost V 2 bases and J 6 bases, with 11 bases left between them. The CDR3 loop spans 13 amino acids. CDR3 in amino acids: CASSLQRGSEQYF. Written as DNA, the CDR3 is TGTGCCAGCAGCTTACAAAGGGGGAGCGAGCAGTACTTC.

The chain carries TRBV19 and TRBJ2-7, with 10 bases matching TRBD1. CDR3 length: 15 residues. Germline CDR1 LNHDA, CDR2 SQIVND (reference sequence). V lost 4 bases to trimming and J lost 0 bases; unmatched junction nucleotides: 3. The CDR3 loop reads CASSSRQGASYEQYF. The DNA for the CDR3 is TGTGCCAGTAGTAGTAGACAGGGGGCCTCCTACGAGCAGTACTTC.

The gene calls are TRBV30 and TRBJ2-1; perhaps TRBD2 as D (5 bases). Trimming stripped 3 bases from V and 9 bases from J, with 9 bases between. Germline-derived CDR1 and CDR2 are GTSNPN and SVGIG (reference sequence). The CDR3 has 11 residues. The DNA of the CDR3 is TGTGCCTGGAGCTACAGCGGTGAGCAGTTCTTC. It codes for CAWSYSGEQFF.

This sequence joins TRBV5-5 and TRBJ2-2; TRBD1 is a possible D gene (6 bases). CDR3 length: 16 amino acids. Trimming removed 5 bases at V and 6 bases at J, with 20 bases between. Germline-derived CDR1 and CDR2 are SGHKS and YYEKEE (reference sequence). Here the CDR3 DNA reads TGTGCCAGCAGATCAACGGGGCAGGGGATGGCCGGGGAGCTGTTTTTT. It yields the protein CASRSTGQGMAGELFF.

The genes are TRBV7-9 and TRBJ1-4; D gene ambiguous. Germline CDR1 is SEHNR and CDR2 is FQNEAQ (reference sequence). The V and J ends lost 3 bases and 7 bases respectively, with 12 bases between them. This CDR3 is 14 amino acids long. CDR3 in DNA: TGTGCCAGCAGCTTCACTAGGAGAAGTGAAAAACTGTTTTTT. It specifies CASSFTRRSEKLFF.

This chain joins TRBV6-6 and TRBJ2-5; 7 bases line up with TRBD1. Germline CDR1 MNHNY, CDR2 SVGAGI (reference sequence). J gave up 4 bases and V 7 bases, and 9 bases lay outside the gene matches. There are 14 residues in the CDR3. CDR3 DNA: TGTGCCAGCACCGATACAGGGGCCGGAGAGACCCAGTACTTC. Translating gives CASTDTGAGETQYF.

The rearrangement links TRBV7-9 to TRBJ1-1, with 12 bases lining up with TRBD1. V shed 4 bases and J 0 bases; nucleotides not matched to a gene: 12. The CDR3 sequence is 19 residues long. The germline V gene has CDR1 SEHNR and CDR2 FQNEAQ (reference sequence). The CDR3 nucleotides read TGTGCCAGCAGCTCCTTACATGGGACAGGGGGCCTCTTGAACACTGAAGCTTTCTTT. It is translated as CASSSLHGTGGLLNTEAFF.

The V and J genes are TRBV4-3 and TRBJ1-2, with a tentative D call TRBD1 (5 bases). The CDR3 extends over 15 amino acids. Trimming removed 0 bases from V and 4 bases from J, with 12 bases in between. The germline V gene has CDR1 LGHNA and CDR2 YSLEER. The CDR3 DNA is TGCGCCAGCAGCCAAGACCCCAGGGCTGGCTATGGCTACACCTTC. Protein sequence: CASSQDPRAGYGYTF.

The chain uses TRBV15 and TRBJ2-7; 9 bases agree with TRBD1. Germline V gene data show CDR1 as LNHNV and CDR2 as YYDKDF (reference sequence). Germline trimming cut 6 bases from V and 1 base from J; bases unmatched to any gene: 4. The CDR3 runs 14 residues. CDR3 DNA: TGTGCCACCAGAACGGGACAGGGATCCTACGAGCAGTACTTC. Amino acids: CATRTGQGSYEQYF.

This chain uses TRBV11-1 with TRBJ2-1; 8 bases agree with TRBD2. Germline CDR1 reads SGHAT; CDR2 reads FQDESV (reference sequence). V lost 2 bases, J lost 1 base, and 10 bases stayed unmatched. This CDR3 region has 18 residues. Here the CDR3 DNA reads TGTGCCAGCAGCTTATCTGCGGGGGGCCATGGTTCCTACAATGAGCAGTTCTTC. Its protein is CASSLSAGGHGSYNEQFF.

This clone has a single count. One end of the junction fails to match germline, which may point to a read error. The chain uses TRBV7-9 and TRBJ1-1; D unresolved. Per the germline V gene, CDR1 is SEHNR and CDR2 is FQNEAQ (reference sequence). This CDR3 spans 16 amino acids. The CDR3 loop is CSSSLPRSQANTEAFF. The CDR3 DNA reads TGTTCCAGCAGCTTACCCCGAAGTCAGGCGAACACTGAAGCTTTCTTT.

This sequence joins TRBV7-9 and TRBJ1-1; D is unresolved. The CDR3 is 13 residues long. V lost 5 bases and J 1 base, leaving 8 bases between the germline ends. CDR1 is SEHNR and CDR2 is FQNEAQ in the germline V gene (reference sequence). CDR3 amino acids: CASSPPGNTEAFF. CDR3 DNA sequence: TGTGCCAGCAGCCCTCCAGGGAACACTGAAGCTTTCTTT.

The V and J genes are TRBV25-1 and TRBJ1-1; D is perhaps TRBD1 (6 bases). CDR1 is MGHDK, CDR2 SYGVNS, per germline. V was trimmed by 4 bases and J by 5 bases, leaving 14 bases between them. This CDR3 comprises 14 residues. The CDR3 is CASSAPGVRTEAFF. CDR3 in DNA: TGTGCCAGCAGTGCGCCAGGGGTGAGGACTGAAGCTTTCTTT.

The gene calls are TRBV7-2 and TRBJ2-7; a weak D match, TRBD1 (5 bases). The CDR3 is made up of 16 amino acids. The germline CDR1 and CDR2 sequences are SGHTA and FQGNSA. Trimming removed 5 bases from V and 1 base from J, with 18 bases in between. CDR3 in amino acids: CASSQHLQGGSYEQYF. DNA of the CDR3: TGTGCCAGCAGCCAACACCTCCAGGGCGGATCCTACGAGCAGTACTTC.

The chain carries TRBV6-5 and TRBJ2-5, with TRBD2 identical over 8 bases. The CDR3 is 14 residues long. Germline trimming cut 5 bases from V and 5 bases from J; bases unmatched to any gene: 7. Germline V gene sequence: CDR1 MNHEY, CDR2 SVGAGI. CDR3 coding DNA: TGTGCCAGCAGTCCCGGACTAGCTTCTGAGACCCAGTACTTC. Its protein is CASSPGLASETQYF.

This clone occurred once. The V and J genes are TRBV5-6 and TRBJ1-1, with a possible D match to TRBD1 (6 bases). From germline, CDR1 is SGHDT and CDR2 YYEEEE. V lost 4 bases and J 0 bases, leaving 13 bases between the germline ends. The CDR3 is 15 amino acids. The CDR3 loop is CASSRDRRLNTEAFF. For the CDR3, the DNA is TGTGCCAGCAGCCGAGACAGGAGATTGAACACTGAAGCTTTCTTT.

This rearrangement joins TRBV4-1 to TRBJ1-1; TRBD1 matches at 8 bases. The CDR3 length is 15 residues. With 6 bases clipped from V and 1 base from J, the junction kept 7 bases outside the gene matches. Germline values: CDR1 MGHRA, CDR2 YSYEKL. In nucleotides, the CDR3 is TGCGCCAGCAGACCCGGACAGGGATCGAACACTGAAGCTTTCTTT. Protein: CASRPGQGSNTEAFF.

V gene TRBV7-9 combines with J gene TRBJ1-6; 8 bases map to TRBD1. This CDR3 is 15 amino acids long. Germline V CDR1 and CDR2: SEHNR, FQNEAQ (reference sequence). The junction had 7 bases not matched to a gene; V was cut back by 5 bases and J by 7 bases. The CDR3 coding sequence is TGTGCCAGCAGCCCAACGACAGGGGAAAATTCACCCCTCCACTTT. Protein product: CASSPTTGENSPLHF.

V usage is TRBV6-6 and J usage is TRBJ2-5; 7 nucleotides line up with TRBD1. The tail of the sequence fits TRBJ2-7 better, so the J call may be wrong. The CDR3 totals 13 residues. Germline lookup yields CDR1 MNHNY and CDR2 SVGAGI (reference sequence). The CDR3 nucleotides are TGTGCCAGCAGTAGGGACAGCGGATACGAGCAGTACTTC. The encoded protein is CASSRDSGYEQYF.

This sequence joins TRBV11-2 and TRBJ1-3; possibly TRBD1 for D (6 bases). The germline V and J ends were trimmed by 4 bases and 1 base, with 17 bases remaining between them. This CDR3 has 17 amino acids. Germline CDR1 is SGHAT and CDR2 is FQNNGV. The CDR3, as DNA: TGTGCCAGCAGCTCTACCATACTCGGACAGTCTGGAAACACCATATATTTT. This gives the protein CASSSTILGQSGNTIYF.

The chain links TRBV7-9 to TRBJ1-4; 10 nucleotides line up with TRBD1. Germline V gene lookup returns CDR1 SEHNR and CDR2 FQNEAQ (reference sequence). The CDR3 is 16 residues long. V lost 7 bases to trimming and J lost 1 base; unmatched junction nucleotides: 6. The CDR3 region is CASTWTGGVTNEKLFF. The CDR3 nucleotides read TGTGCCAGCACCTGGACAGGGGGGGTAACTAATGAAAAACTGTTTTTT.

A note on this clone: The junction differs from germline at one of its ends, possibly a read error. The rearrangement links TRBV25-1 to TRBJ2-7; TRBD1 aligns across 7 bases. This CDR3 has 15 amino acids. Germline values: CDR1 MGHDK, CDR2 SYGVNS. Written as DNA, the CDR3 is TGTGCCAGCAGTGCCTCCCCGACAGGGTTTCCGCCTCTTAACTTC. It encodes CASSASPTGFPPLNF.

The V and J genes are TRBV29-1 and TRBJ1-1; weak D call: TRBD1 (5 bases). The germline CDR1 and CDR2 sequences are SQVTM and ANQGSEA. CDR3 length: 13 residues. V lost 8 bases and J 5 bases, leaving 18 bases between the germline ends. The CDR3 DNA sequence: TGCAGCATTTGGGCAGGGCGGGGAACTGAAGCTTTCTTT. Residues: CSIWAGRGTEAFF.

The chain recombines TRBV5-1 with TRBJ1-3; 10 bases agree with TRBD1. The germline V gene encodes CDR1 SGHRS and CDR2 YFSETQ. This CDR3 is 15 amino acids long. Losses at the gene ends were 5 bases for V and 3 bases for J; bases not matched to a gene: 5. CDR3 sequence: CASRPGTGVGNTIYF. For the CDR3, the DNA is TGCGCCAGCAGGCCTGGGACAGGGGTTGGAAACACCATATATTTT.

The chain employs TRBV4-1 and TRBJ1-2, with unresolved D. The ends were cut back, 0 bases at V and 8 bases at J, with 19 bases in the middle. CDR3 length: 16 amino acids. The V gene's germline CDR1 is MGHRA and CDR2 YSYEKL. CDR3 amino acids: CASSQDHLGIKRGYTF. DNA of the CDR3: TGCGCCAGCAGCCAAGATCATCTGGGCATCAAACGAGGCTACACCTTC.